The next 31 T cell receptor beta chains were all read from a single sample in a study of CD8 T cells in ankylosing spondylitis. TCRdb itself ran the 5' RACE reads through MiXCR, one entry per CDR3 protein. Among just over 350,000 distinct CDR3 sequences listed, approximately 22% were seen once. Sequenced: blood, either unsorted or a sorted T cell fraction (not recorded which). The source of these receptors is a male donor with ankylosing spondylitis or in good health (not recorded which).

This clonotype appeared a few times. The rearrangement joins TRBV28 to TRBJ1-3; D is undetermined. Germline assignment: CDR1 MDHEN and CDR2 SYDVKM. The V end was cut by 11 bases, the J end by 2 bases, with 16 bases between. There are 14 residues in the CDR3. The CDR3 nucleotides are TGTGCCTGGAGACCGGGTCCCGCTGGAAACACCATATATTTT. It is translated as CAWRPGPAGNTIYF.

This rearrangement joins TRBV4-1 to TRBJ1-4; unclear D gene. The CDR3 has 17 residues. Germline assignment: CDR1 MGHRA and CDR2 YSYEKL. V lost 0 bases to trimming and J lost 8 bases, with 19 bases between them. The CDR3 DNA reads as TGCGCCAGCAGCCAAGAGAGGTGGGTCACAGAGTCCGAAAAACTGTTTTTT. Its protein product is CASSQERWVTESEKLFF.

This clonotype was observed a handful of times. The CDR3: CASSPGTAFPWYF. CDR3 sequence (DNA): TGTGCCAGCAGCCCCGGGACAGCCTTCCCCTGGTACTTC. The chain employs TRBV7-2 and TRBJ2-7, with TRBD1 matching 7 bases. Germline CDR1 SGHTA, CDR2 FQGNSA. The CDR3 is 13 residues long. With 5 bases clipped from V and 12 bases from J, the junction kept 13 bases outside the gene matches. The variable domain in full, with the rest retrieved from reference TRBV7-2 and TRBJ2-7, is GAGVSQSPSNKVTEKGKDVELRCDPISGHTALYWYRQSLGQGLEFLIYFQGNSAPDKSGLPSDRFSAERTGGSVSTLTIQRTQQEDSAVYLCASSPGTAFPWYFGPGTRLTVT.

This chain links TRBV12-3 or TRBV12-4 with TRBJ2-3, with a weak D call TRBD2 (7 bases). Trimming cost V 11 bases and J 4 bases, with 16 bases left between them. CDR3 length: 13 residues. The CDR3 loop reads CARLGGAPDTQYF. CDR3 bases: TGTGCCCGCCTAGGGGGGGCCCCAGATACGCAGTATTTT.

The chain is built from TRBV12-3 or TRBV12-4 and TRBJ2-3, with D possibly called TRBD1 or TRBD2 (6 bases each). Deletions cut 5 bases from V and 1 base from J, with 13 bases between. The CDR3 loop spans 15 amino acids. The CDR3 protein is CASSPRGAGTDTQYF. For the CDR3, the DNA is TGTGCCAGCAGTCCTAGGGGGGCCGGCACAGATACGCAGTATTTT.

This clonotype was picked up a small number of times. J is TRBJ2-4 and V is TRBV3-1; D perhaps matches TRBD1 (6 bases). This CDR3 has 16 residues. Germline V gene sequence: CDR1 LGHDT, CDR2 YNNKEL (reference sequence). Trimming took 1 base from V and 7 from J, leaving 17 bases between them. CDR3 nucleotides: TGTGCCAGCAGCCAAGGAAGAATACAGGGTGGGAACATTCAGTACTTC. Encoded protein: CASSQGRIQGGNIQYF.

This rearrangement joins TRBV10-2 to TRBJ2-7; no reliable D call. Germline V gene sequence: CDR1 WSHSY, CDR2 SAAADI. V was cut by 8 bases and J by 1 base, with 15 bases left in between. The CDR3 runs 14 residues. The CDR3 loop is CASSSLYGSYEQYF. CDR3 DNA: TGCGCCAGCTCATCTTTGTACGGGTCCTACGAGCAGTACTTC.

This clonotype showed up just a few times. This chain joins TRBV10-2 and TRBJ2-7; TRBD1 aligns across 7 bases. V was clipped by 2 bases and J by 5 bases; unmatched bases: 6. The CDR3 is 14 residues long. Germline V gives CDR1 WSHSY, CDR2 SAAADI. This CDR3 is CASSEEGALDEQYF. DNA for the CDR3: TGCGCCAGCAGTGAGGAGGGGGCCCTAGACGAGCAGTACTTC.

CDR3 coding DNA: TGTGCCACCAGGGACGGCGCCTACAATGAGCAGTTCTTC. Translating it yields CATRDGAYNEQFF. The chain employs TRBV24-1 and TRBJ2-1; D ambiguous. Germline CDR1 is KGHDR and CDR2 is SFDVKD. The CDR3 consists of 13 residues. V lost 7 bases to trimming and J lost 2 bases, with 8 bases between them.

The gene calls are TRBV20-1 and TRBJ1-5, with TRBD1 as a possible D gene (5 bases). Deletions cut 3 bases from V and 5 bases from J, with 14 bases between. The CDR3 totals 14 residues. The germline CDR1 and CDR2 sequences are DFQATT and SNEGSKA (reference sequence). The CDR3 loop is CSASSGDGDQPQHF. The CDR3 DNA sequence: TGCAGTGCTAGTAGCGGGGACGGCGATCAGCCCCAGCATTTT.

The chain recombines TRBV6-2 or TRBV6-3 with TRBJ2-1; 8 bases agree with TRBD1. Germline V gene sequence: CDR1 MNHEY, CDR2 SVGEGT. CDR3 size: 20 residues. V was pared by 5 bases and J by 5 bases, with 23 bases of the junction left unmatched. The DNA of the CDR3 is TGTGCCAGCAGTCCCCAAGGACAGGGAGTGAGGATAAAGACTGACAATGAGCAGTTCTTC. Translation gives CASSPQGQGVRIKTDNEQFF.

This clonotype has more than one count but fewer than ten. The chain uses TRBV10-1 and TRBJ2-3; D not certain. Germline V gene data show CDR1 as WNHNN and CDR2 as SYGVQD (reference sequence). V lost 4 bases and J lost 6, with 11 bases in between. CDR3 length: 13 amino acids. CDR3 sequence: CASSGLKSDTQYF. The CDR3 DNA reads TGCGCCAGCAGTGGCCTAAAGTCGGATACGCAGTATTTT.

The chain carries TRBV30 and TRBJ2-7; TRBD1 agrees at 7 bases. V was pared by 1 base and J by 4 bases, with 7 bases of the junction left unmatched. Germline loops: CDR1 GTSNPN, CDR2 SVGIG (reference sequence). CDR3 length: 14 residues. CDR3 sequence: CAWSDSNRGYEQYF. CDR3 DNA: TGTGCCTGGAGTGACTCTAACAGGGGATACGAGCAGTACTTC. Based on the CDR3 plus reference TRBV30 and TRBJ2-7, the full variable domain is SQTIHQWPATLVQPVGSPLSLECTVEGTSNPNLYWYRQAAGRGLQLLFYSVGIGQISSEVPQNLSASRPQDRQFILSSKKLLLSDSGFYLCAWSDSNRGYEQYFGPGTRLTVT.

The chain uses TRBV14 and TRBJ2-1; 7 bases map to TRBD1. The J segment lost 8 bases and the V segment lost 4 bases, leaving 11 bases of the junction unmatched. The CDR3 sequence is 15 residues long. Looked up from germline, CDR1 is SGHDN and CDR2 is FVKESK. The CDR3, as DNA: TGTGCCAGCAGCCGACCGGGCCAGGGGGTGGATGAGCAGTTCTTC. Amino acids: CASSRPGQGVDEQFF.

This clonotype appeared a few times. Germline and junction disagree at one end, which may indicate a read error. The V gene is TRBV15, the J gene TRBJ2-7, with 8 positions matching TRBD1. This CDR3 comprises 13 residues. Germline CDR1 is LNHNV and CDR2 is YYDKDF (reference sequence). The CDR3, as DNA: TGTGCCACCAGCAGAGAGAGCTCCCTGGACAGGGTCTTC. Its protein product is CATSRESSLDRVF.

This clonotype has only a few counts. The chain couples TRBV29-1 to TRBJ1-2; 7 nucleotides line up with TRBD1. With V trimmed by 6 bases and J by 0 bases, 4 bases remained unmatched. The length of the CDR3 is 13 residues. CDR1 is SQVTM, CDR2 ANQGSEA, per germline. The CDR3 coding sequence is TGCAGCGTCTCCGGGACAGCTAACTATGGCTACACCTTC. It encodes CSVSGTANYGYTF.

This chain links TRBV7-3 with TRBJ2-1, with D possibly being TRBD2 (7 bases). The CDR3 loop spans 17 amino acids. V lost 2 bases and J lost 8, with 22 bases in between. The V gene's germline CDR1 is SGHTA and CDR2 FQGTGA. CDR3 DNA sequence: TGTGCCAGCAGCTTAGGTGGCGGGGGCGGAGGAGGCGATGAGCAGTTCTTC. It yields the protein CASSLGGGGGGGDEQFF. Together with reference TRBV7-3 and TRBJ2-1, the CDR3 gives the full variable domain: GAGVSQTPSNKVTEKGKYVELRCDPISGHTALYWYRQSLGQGPEFLIYFQGTGAADDSGLPNDRFFAVRPEGSVSTLKIQRTERGDSAVYLCASSLGGGGGGGDEQFFGPGTRLTVL.

The chain carries TRBV6-5 and TRBJ2-1; TRBD2 aligns across 10 bases. This CDR3 is 16 amino acids long. Germline-derived CDR1 and CDR2 are MNHEY and SVGAGI. V was pared by 2 bases and J by 8 bases, with 9 bases of the junction left unmatched. CDR3 in DNA: TGTGCCAGCAGTTACCTCCAGCGGGGGGGTATCGATGAGCAGTTCTTC. Translation gives CASSYLQRGGIDEQFF.

As regards this clonotype: Just one base apart from a much larger clone, this may be a read error. This sequence joins TRBV12-3 or TRBV12-4 and TRBJ2-7; a possible D gene is TRBD1 (6 bases). The CDR3 contains 13 residues. CDR3 coding DNA: TGTACCAGCACCTGGACAGACTCCTACGAGCAGTACTTC. It yields the protein CTSTWTDSYEQYF.

This clonotype was observed a handful of times. V is TRBV20-1 and J is TRBJ2-3; D unresolved. This CDR3 is 14 amino acids long. Germline loops: CDR1 DFQATT, CDR2 SNEGSKA (reference sequence). Between the trimmed V and J ends, which lost 2 bases and 4 bases, there was a span of 13 bases. In DNA, the CDR3 is TGCAGTGCTAGACAGCTTATACGGTCAGATACGCAGTATTTT. It translates to CSARQLIRSDTQYF.

This clonotype has more than one count but fewer than ten. The J gene is TRBJ2-3, the V gene TRBV25-1; D tentatively fits TRBD1 or TRBD2 (5 bases each). Trimming took off 1 base at V and 5 bases at J, with 16 bases between the two ends. The CDR3 contains 16 residues. Germline loops: CDR1 MGHDK, CDR2 SYGVNS. CDR3 in DNA: TGTGCCAGCAGTGAATTAGAGGGGTGGTATGGAGATACGCAGTATTTT. Encoded protein: CASSELEGWYGDTQYF.

This clonotype was detected only a few times. The chain links TRBV2 to TRBJ2-1, with TRBD2 matching over 8 bases. Germline V gives CDR1 SNHLY, CDR2 FYNNEI. After removal of 1 base from V and 6 bases from J, the junction contained 5 bases not matched to a gene. This CDR3 comprises 15 residues. CDR3 sequence reads: CASSEVTSVFNEQFF. CDR3 sequence (DNA): TGTGCCAGCAGTGAAGTGACTAGCGTGTTCAATGAGCAGTTCTTC.

In this sample, this clonotype turned up a few times. J is TRBJ2-3 and V is TRBV4-1; the D gene could be TRBD1 or TRBD2 (5 bases each). Germline lookup yields CDR1 MGHRA and CDR2 YSYEKL. The CDR3 totals 16 residues. Trimming stripped 3 bases from V and 0 bases from J, with 13 bases between. CDR3 DNA: TGCGCCAGCAGCCAGGGGGTTGCTGCTAGCACAGATACGCAGTATTTT. Encoded protein: CASSQGVAASTDTQYF.

This clonotype was recorded at least ten times. The J gene is TRBJ2-1, the V gene TRBV12-3 or TRBV12-4, with 8 bases lining up with TRBD2. Trimming cost V 0 bases and J 3 bases; bases outside gene matches: 7. The CDR3 runs 17 residues. CDR3 sequence (DNA): TGTGCCAGCAGTTTAGCGGGTAGCGGGGAGATCTACAATGAGCAGTTCTTC. It translates to CASSLAGSGEIYNEQFF.

This chain's CDR3 is CALPVGGGDNEQFF. CDR3 nucleotides: TGTGCCCTGCCAGTGGGAGGCGGGGACAATGAGCAGTTCTTC. This chain joins TRBV7-9 and TRBJ2-1, with D possibly being TRBD2 (6 bases). Trimming removed 11 bases from V and 5 bases from J, with 19 bases in between. The CDR3 is 14 residues long. CDR1 and CDR2 from the germline V gene are SEHNR and FQNEAQ (reference sequence).

The chain couples TRBV4-1 to TRBJ1-4; D is uncertain. The V gene lost 0 bases and the J gene lost 9 bases, with 5 bases spanning the gap. Germline V lookup: CDR1 MGHRA, CDR2 YSYEKL. There are 12 residues in the CDR3. CDR3 in DNA: TGCGCCAGCAGCCAAGAAGGCCAAAAACTGTTTTTT. Its translation: CASSQEGQKLFF.

The chain employs TRBV2 and TRBJ2-3; 9 positions match TRBD1. The CDR3 is made up of 17 amino acids. Per the germline V gene, CDR1 is SNHLY and CDR2 is FYNNEI. V dropped 6 bases and J dropped 6; count of bases not matched to a gene: 16. The DNA for the CDR3 is TGTGCCAGCAGAGGCGACAGGGGGTGGACGTCCGAGGATACGCAGTATTTT. Residues: CASRGDRGWTSEDTQYF. The entire variable domain, with the rest obtained from reference TRBV2 and TRBJ2-3, is as follows: EPEVTQTPSHQVTQMGQEVILRCVPISNHLYFYWYRQILGQKVEFLVSFYNNEISEKSEIFDDQFSVERPDGSNFTLKIRSTKLEDSAMYFCASRGDRGWTSEDTQYFGPGTRLTVL.

The V and J genes are TRBV7-9 and TRBJ2-5; TRBD2 aligns across 8 bases. V was pared by 5 bases and J by 6 bases, with 8 bases of the junction left unmatched. CDR3 length equals 14 residues. CDR1 is SEHNR and CDR2 is FQNEAQ in the germline V gene (reference sequence). In DNA form, the CDR3 reads TGTGCCAGCAGCGTCGGGGGGGCCAGACAGACCCAGTACTTC. This encodes CASSVGGARQTQYF.

The gene calls are TRBV28 and TRBJ2-7, with D perhaps matching TRBD2 (6 bases). Germline loops: CDR1 MDHEN, CDR2 SYDVKM. V dropped 8 bases and J dropped 0 bases, with 17 bases sitting between them. The length of the CDR3 is 15 residues. CDR3 sequence: CASGTPRDGSYEQYF. CDR3 in DNA: TGTGCCAGCGGAACCCCGCGGGACGGCTCCTACGAGCAGTACTTC.

The gene calls are TRBV5-5 and TRBJ2-2; 12 positions match TRBD2. Unmatched junction bases numbered 0, after V lost 5 bases and J lost 1 base. The CDR3 has 15 residues. The V gene's germline CDR1 is SGHKS and CDR2 YYEKEE (reference sequence). The CDR3 is CASRLAGGNTGELFF. CDR3 nucleotide sequence: TGTGCCAGCAGACTAGCGGGGGGGAACACCGGGGAGCTGTTTTTT. Full variable domain (rest looked up from reference TRBV5-5 and TRBJ2-2): DAGVTQSPTHLIKTRGQQVTLRCSPISGHKSVSWYQQVLGQGPQFIFQYYEKEERGRGNFPDRFSARQFPNYSSELNVNALLLGDSALYLCASRLAGGNTGELFFGEGSRLTVL.

The chain joins TRBV30 to TRBJ2-1, with D perhaps matching TRBD2 (7 bases). The CDR3 has 14 residues. Germline assignment: CDR1 GTSNPN and CDR2 SVGIG (reference sequence). Trimming stripped 6 bases from V and 4 bases from J, with 16 bases between. The CDR3 reads CACKGGGRYNEQFF. The CDR3 DNA follows: TGTGCCTGTAAGGGGGGGGGGCGGTACAATGAGCAGTTCTTC. Supplemented by reference TRBV30 and TRBJ2-1, the full variable domain reads SQTIHQWPATLVQPVGSPLSLECTVEGTSNPNLYWYRQAAGRGLQLLFYSVGIGQISSEVPQNLSASRPQDRQFILSSKKLLLSDSGFYLCACKGGGRYNEQFFGPGTRLTVL.